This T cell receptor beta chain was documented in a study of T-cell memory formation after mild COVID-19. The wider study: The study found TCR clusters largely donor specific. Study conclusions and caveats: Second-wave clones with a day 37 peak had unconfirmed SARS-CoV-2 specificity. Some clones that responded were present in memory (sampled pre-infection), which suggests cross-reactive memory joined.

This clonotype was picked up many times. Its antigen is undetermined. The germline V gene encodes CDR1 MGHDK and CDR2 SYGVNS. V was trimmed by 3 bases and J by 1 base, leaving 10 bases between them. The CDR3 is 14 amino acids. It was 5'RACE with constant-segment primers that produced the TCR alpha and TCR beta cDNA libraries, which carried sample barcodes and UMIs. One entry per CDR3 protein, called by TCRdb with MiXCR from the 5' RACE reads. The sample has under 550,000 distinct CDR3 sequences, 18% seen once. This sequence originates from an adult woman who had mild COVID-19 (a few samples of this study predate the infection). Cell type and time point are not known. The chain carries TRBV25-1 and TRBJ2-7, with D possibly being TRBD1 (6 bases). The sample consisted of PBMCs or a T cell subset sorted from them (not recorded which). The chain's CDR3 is CASSDRGPSYEQYF. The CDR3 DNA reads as TGTGCCAGCAGTGACAGGGGACCTTCCTACGAGCAGTACTTC.